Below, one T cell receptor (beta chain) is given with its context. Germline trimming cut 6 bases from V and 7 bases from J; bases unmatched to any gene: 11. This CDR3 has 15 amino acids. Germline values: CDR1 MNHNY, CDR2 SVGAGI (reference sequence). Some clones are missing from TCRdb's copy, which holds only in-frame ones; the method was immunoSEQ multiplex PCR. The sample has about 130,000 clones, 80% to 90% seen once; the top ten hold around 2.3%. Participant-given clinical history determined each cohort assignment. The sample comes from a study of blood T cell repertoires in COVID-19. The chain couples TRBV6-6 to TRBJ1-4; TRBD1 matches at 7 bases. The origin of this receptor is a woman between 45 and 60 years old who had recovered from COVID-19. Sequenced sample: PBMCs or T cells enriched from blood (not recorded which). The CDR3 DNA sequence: TGTGCCAGCAGGACGTCTGACAGGGAGGTTGAAAAACTGTTTTTT. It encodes CASRTSDREVEKLFF.